Below are 4 T cell receptor beta chains sequenced from a single sample in a study of glioma-infiltrating T cells after dendritic cell vaccination. Measured with immunoSEQ multiplex PCR; TCRdb has only the in-frame clones, and not every one. The sample has some 100,000 clones; 70% to 90% are singletons. The sample consisted of blood, taken before dendritic cell vaccination. The receptor source for this set is a human donor with glioblastoma.

The chain employs TRBV18 and TRBJ1-4; 7 nucleotides agree with TRBD1. CDR1 and CDR2 from the germline V gene are KGHSH and LQKENI. CDR3 length equals 15 residues. V lost 3 bases, J lost 6 bases, and 7 bases stayed unmatched. The CDR3 here is CASSPDRESDEKLFF. CDR3 bases: TGTGCCAGCTCACCCGACAGGGAGTCGGATGAAAAACTGTTTTTT.

The chain employs TRBV6-1 and TRBJ2-1; 10 bases line up with TRBD1. CDR3 length: 13 amino acids. Germline V gene lookup returns CDR1 MNHNS and CDR2 SASEGT. V lost 3 bases, J lost 9 bases, and 2 bases stayed unmatched. The DNA of the CDR3 is TGTGCCAGCAGTGAGGGGACAGGGGTTGAGCAGTTCTTC. It yields the protein CASSEGTGVEQFF.

The gene calls are TRBV19 and TRBJ2-5, with 9 bases matching TRBD2. Germline V lookup: CDR1 LNHDA, CDR2 SQIVND (reference sequence). The CDR3 extends over 14 amino acids. The J segment lost 6 bases and the V segment lost 3 bases, leaving 5 bases of the junction unmatched. The CDR3 DNA sequence: TGTGCCAGTAGTATCGAGCGGGAGGCAAAGACCCAGTACTTC. It is translated as CASSIEREAKTQYF.

The V and J genes are TRBV28 and TRBJ1-2; 10 nucleotides agree with TRBD1. Looked up from germline, CDR1 is MDHEN and CDR2 is SYDVKM. J gave up 8 bases and V 6 bases, and 6 bases lay outside the gene matches. There are 13 residues in the CDR3. CDR3: CASRAGQGGGYTF. The CDR3 DNA sequence: TGTGCCAGCAGGGCCGGACAGGGGGGCGGCTACACCTTC.